This TCR beta chain was retrieved from a study of CD8 T cells in ankylosing spondylitis. A few counts support this clonotype. Its antigen is undetermined. TCRdb fed the 5' RACE reads into MiXCR, producing one record per CDR3 protein. The table shows about 540,000 distinct CDR3 sequences, with over 9.5% occurring only once. Study-level points and caveats: Ankylosing spondylitis blood appeared to carry a characteristic TCR beta motif of roughly eight highly homologous variants.

The V gene lost 2 bases and the J gene lost 3 bases, with 11 bases spanning the gap. This CDR3 comprises 14 residues. Germline V gene sequence: CDR1 SGHRS, CDR2 YFSETQ. The source material was blood, either unsorted or a sorted T cell fraction (not recorded which). The receptor's source is a male donor with ankylosing spondylitis. V is TRBV5-1 and J is TRBJ1-1; D not resolved. The CDR3 protein is CASSLLPADTEAFF. The DNA for the CDR3 is TGCGCCAGCAGCTTACTCCCCGCGGACACTGAAGCTTTCTTT.